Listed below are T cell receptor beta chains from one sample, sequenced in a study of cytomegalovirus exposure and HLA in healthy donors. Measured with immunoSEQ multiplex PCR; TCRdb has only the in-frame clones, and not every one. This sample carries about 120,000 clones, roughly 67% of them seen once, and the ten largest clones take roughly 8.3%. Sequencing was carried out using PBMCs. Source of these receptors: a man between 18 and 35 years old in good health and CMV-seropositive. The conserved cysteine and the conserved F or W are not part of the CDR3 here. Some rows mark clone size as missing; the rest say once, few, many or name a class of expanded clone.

cdr3_aa: ASSRSRNEQF; clone_size: NA; v_call: TRBV28
cdr3_aa: ATSTRTADTQY; clone_size: NA; v_call: TRBV15
cdr3_aa: ASTENRDHCAAF; clone_size: few; v_call: TRBV28
cdr3_aa: ASSEEAGKDNEQF; clone_size: NA; v_call: TRBV10-2
cdr3_aa: ASSLGVGPHGEDT; clone_size: few; v_call: TRBV28
cdr3_aa: ASLSGPPRRAGGYT; clone_size: NA; v_call: TRBV25-1
cdr3_aa: ASSSGQRIGYGYT; clone_size: once; v_call: TRBV27
cdr3_aa: AISEMGAGTEAF; clone_size: NA; v_call: TRBV10-3
cdr3_aa: ASRQGELAGANVLT; clone_size: NA; v_call: TRBV19
cdr3_aa: ASSLAGTGGIYSGNTIY; clone_size: NA; v_call: TRBV11-2
cdr3_aa: ASSLLGRMNTEAF; clone_size: NA; v_call: TRBV27
cdr3_aa: ASSSGEGVLRFTEAF; clone_size: NA; v_call: TRBV19
cdr3_aa: ASSPRPLAGNHEQF; clone_size: NA; v_call: TRBV5-4
cdr3_aa: ASTKSQDLYYEQY; clone_size: NA; v_call: TRBV5-6
cdr3_aa: ATSIRQGTEAF; clone_size: NA; v_call: TRBV15
cdr3_aa: ASTPTGGTEAF; clone_size: NA; v_call: TRBV9
cdr3_aa: ASRAGGMNTEAF; clone_size: once; v_call: TRBV7-3
cdr3_aa: ASSFAGLAKNIQY; clone_size: NA; v_call: TRBV5-6
cdr3_aa: ASSFDGQNTEAF; clone_size: few; v_call: TRBV7-9
cdr3_aa: AISGADQPQH; clone_size: NA; v_call: TRBV10-3
cdr3_aa: ASSDSISGFEEQF; clone_size: few; v_call: TRBV6-4
cdr3_aa: ASSLWDRGLGETQY; clone_size: once; v_call: TRBV28
cdr3_aa: ASNKGLTGVLTGELF; clone_size: NA; v_call: TRBV5-1
cdr3_aa: ASSVEDRPNYGYT; clone_size: NA; v_call: TRBV9
cdr3_aa: ASSKTVNNEQF; clone_size: NA; v_call: TRBV27
cdr3_aa: ASGQGDNEKLF; clone_size: NA; v_call: TRBV5-1
cdr3_aa: ASSRLLDRGNHNEKLF; clone_size: once; v_call: TRBV7-9
cdr3_aa: ASSDRLYSYEQY; clone_size: NA; v_call: TRBV6-5
cdr3_aa: ASSFRTSGGGETQY; clone_size: NA; v_call: TRBV7-6
cdr3_aa: ASSLLAGGNSYEQY; clone_size: few; v_call: TRBV7-9
cdr3_aa: ASSPDRGVGYT; clone_size: few; v_call: TRBV5-6
cdr3_aa: ASSPLQSNEKLF; clone_size: NA; v_call: TRBV6-5
cdr3_aa: ASSYGLRTNEKLF; clone_size: NA; v_call: TRBV2
cdr3_aa: ASSFWRGGQGGSHYEQY; clone_size: few; v_call: TRBV27
cdr3_aa: ATSRGGASGGSYEQY; clone_size: NA; v_call: TRBV15
cdr3_aa: ASSQGPGQPQH; clone_size: NA; v_call: TRBV6-1
cdr3_aa: ASSGGQGALYGTQY; clone_size: NA; v_call: TRBV6-1
cdr3_aa: ASSLALVTRAYEQY; clone_size: NA; v_call: TRBV5-1
cdr3_aa: ASSDFLGIH; clone_size: NA; v_call: TRBV6-1
cdr3_aa: ASSGGPGTSGGIEQF; clone_size: few; v_call: TRBV5-6
cdr3_aa: ASSPGQGMSEAF; clone_size: NA; v_call: TRBV27
cdr3_aa: AGRGQGNTEAF; clone_size: NA; v_call: TRBV2
cdr3_aa: ASSLAAGKGTDTQY; clone_size: NA; v_call: TRBV7-9
cdr3_aa: ASSSPDRGTEAF; clone_size: few; v_call: TRBV5-1
cdr3_aa: ASSLEPAGQVVQY; clone_size: NA; v_call: TRBV28
cdr3_aa: ASSDGGTGNYEQF; clone_size: NA; v_call: TRBV10-1
cdr3_aa: ASSENQEYNSPLH; clone_size: NA; v_call: TRBV28
cdr3_aa: ASSYVQGPKVRMNTEAF; clone_size: few; v_call: TRBV28
cdr3_aa: ASSGGQNLQETQY; clone_size: NA; v_call: TRBV19
cdr3_aa: ASSEWLAGYEQY; clone_size: NA; v_call: TRBV6-1
cdr3_aa: ASSRGQAFYT; clone_size: few; v_call: TRBV7-9
cdr3_aa: ASSLGQSASGRYNEQF; clone_size: NA; v_call: TRBV5-4
cdr3_aa: ASSSRGSNQPQH; clone_size: NA; v_call: TRBV6-5
cdr3_aa: ASSPDGTYEQY; clone_size: NA; v_call: TRBV5-4
cdr3_aa: ASSQVPKTSGGRSSYNEQF; clone_size: few; v_call: TRBV14